The sequence of this TCR beta chain was determined in a study of Graves' ophthalmopathy and Graves' hyperthyroidism. Per germline, CDR1 MDHEN and CDR2 SYDVKM. J lost 3 bases, V lost 4 bases, and 11 bases had no gene match. The CDR3 runs 17 residues. The authors amplified TCR beta CDR3 regions, and they did so from RNA transcripts for repertoire sequencing. First-round RT-PCR used HTBI primers; second-round multiplex PCR followed. A single record per CDR3 protein comes from TCRdb applying MiXCR to the multiplex PCR reads. The sample yields around 1,200,000 distinct CDR3 sequences, approximately 35% seen once. The diagnosis combined clinical symptoms, thyroxine, TRAb, thyroid ultrasound and orbital computed tomography scans. Study results and limitations: Ophthalmopathy and stable hyperthyroidism were discriminated by a 13-signature model, with around 88% sensitivity and 70% to 84% specificity.

With respect to this clonotype: Antigen: not known.

This clonotype was sampled from an adult man with Graves' hyperthyroidism. The chain links TRBV28 to TRBJ1-2; 10 bases match TRBD1. Sequencing was done on a sample of peripheral blood or thyroid tissue (not recorded which). In DNA, the CDR3 is TGTGCCAGCAGTTATACCCCCTCTGGGACAGGGGACTATGGCTACACCTTC. Translation gives CASSYTPSGTGDYGYTF.